A single sample gave rise to the 18 T cell receptor beta chains below, sequenced in a study of T cell changes during pregnancy in multiple sclerosis. The protocol was immunoSEQ multiplex PCR, while the TCRdb copy is restricted to in-frame clones and leaves out a portion. The sample has about 99,000 clones, about 91% seen once. Sample: peripheral blood, taken after pregnancy. These receptor sequences come from a female donor with multiple sclerosis, enrolled in a pregnancy study.

The DNA of the CDR3 is TGTGCCAGCCGGGACAGGGGGAGCGAGCAGTACTTC. Translating gives CASRDRGSEQYF. The V and J genes are TRBV11-2 and TRBJ2-7; 11 nucleotides agree with TRBD1. The CDR3 loop spans 12 amino acids. The V gene's germline CDR1 is SGHAT and CDR2 FQNNGV. The ends lost 8 bases at V and 6 bases at J; junction bases unmatched: 3.

The V gene is TRBV28, the J gene TRBJ1-4; D not certain. This CDR3 contains 14 residues. Deletions cut 2 bases from V and 5 bases from J, with 9 bases between. Per germline, CDR1 MDHEN and CDR2 SYDVKM. CDR3 sequence (DNA): TGTGCCAGCAGTTTACGGCGGCTGAATGAAAAACTGTTTTTT. This sequence encodes CASSLRRLNEKLFF.

The chain joins TRBV6-6 to TRBJ1-1; 8 bases line up with TRBD1. Germline CDR1 reads MNHNY; CDR2 reads SVGAGI (reference sequence). The CDR3 is made up of 14 amino acids. J was trimmed by 1 base and V by 5 bases; bases with no gene match: 3. CDR3 nucleotide sequence: TGTGCCAGCAGTATCGGACAGGGGAACACTGAAGCTTTCTTT. Translation: CASSIGQGNTEAFF.

The chain is built from TRBV11-2 and TRBJ2-3; 8 bases agree with TRBD2. This CDR3 has 15 amino acids. Per the germline V gene, CDR1 is SGHAT and CDR2 is FQNNGV. Losses at the gene ends were 5 bases for V and 3 bases for J; bases not matched to a gene: 7. CDR3 in DNA: TGTGCCAGCAGCACGACTAGCGTAGCGACAGATACGCAGTATTTT. Protein product: CASSTTSVATDTQYF.

The rearrangement joins TRBV29-1 to TRBJ2-3, with D maybe TRBD2 (7 bases). Between the trimmed V and J ends, which lost 7 bases and 4 bases, there was a span of 21 bases. The germline V gene encodes CDR1 SQVTM and CDR2 ANQGSEA. This CDR3 has 15 residues. CDR3 nucleotide sequence: TGCAGCGGGGATGAAGGGAGGGGGGACGCAGATACGCAGTATTTT. It yields the protein CSGDEGRGDADTQYF.

The V and J genes are TRBV4-1 and TRBJ2-3; D might be TRBD2 (5 bases). V was shortened by 0 bases and J by 4 bases, with 11 bases between the two germline ends. The CDR3 runs 15 residues. Germline V lookup: CDR1 MGHRA, CDR2 YSYEKL. The CDR3 protein is CASSQDGLAPDTQYF. The CDR3 DNA is TGCGCCAGCAGCCAAGATGGGCTAGCCCCAGATACGCAGTATTTT.

The rearrangement joins TRBV19 to TRBJ2-1; 7 nucleotides agree with TRBD2. Looked up from germline, CDR1 is LNHDA and CDR2 is SQIVND (reference sequence). The CDR3 is made up of 15 amino acids. Trimming removed 3 bases from V and 8 bases from J; junction bases left unmatched: 10. The CDR3 region has the DNA TGTGCCAGTAGTATCGCCTTGGCTAGCGGCCATGAGCAGTTCTTC. Encoded protein: CASSIALASGHEQFF. Combining the CDR3 with reference TRBV19 and TRBJ2-1 gives the whole variable domain DGGITQSPKYLFRKEGQNVTLSCEQNLNHDAMYWYRQDPGQGLRLIYYSQIVNDFQKGDIAEGYSVSREKKESFPLTVTSAQKNPTAFYLCASSIALASGHEQFFGPGTRLTVL.

V and J are TRBV7-9 and TRBJ2-1; D gene unclear. This CDR3 comprises 14 residues. Trimming left V 2 bases short and J 10 bases short, with 15 bases between. CDR1 is SEHNR and CDR2 is FQNEAQ in the germline V gene (reference sequence). CDR3 amino acids: CASSLRGPLGEQFF. The CDR3 region has the DNA TGTGCCAGCAGCTTACGCGGTCCACTCGGCGAGCAGTTCTTC.

Here the CDR3 DNA reads TGTGCCAGCAGTGATAGCAGGGATTCACCCCTCCACTTT. It codes for CASSDSRDSPLHF. This chain links TRBV6-1 with TRBJ1-6, with D tentatively TRBD1 (5 bases). The germline V gene encodes CDR1 MNHNS and CDR2 SASEGT. Deletions cut 3 bases from V and 8 bases from J, with 8 bases between. This CDR3 has 13 residues.

The rearrangement uses TRBV5-1 and TRBJ2-7, with 8 positions matching TRBD1. CDR1 and CDR2 from the germline V gene are SGHRS and YFSETQ. V trimming: 4 bases; J trimming: 6 bases; junction bases outside the gene matches: 6. The CDR3 length is 13 residues. In DNA form, the CDR3 reads TGCGCCAGCAGCATGGGACAGGCCATCGAGCAGTACTTC. This encodes CASSMGQAIEQYF.

The chain carries TRBV25-1 and TRBJ2-7; TRBD2 matches at 7 bases. The length of the CDR3 is 13 residues. Trimming cost V 1 base and J 4 bases; bases outside gene matches: 1. In germline, CDR1 is MGHDK, CDR2 SYGVNS. The CDR3 sequence: CASSESAGYEQYF. DNA for the CDR3: TGTGCCAGCAGTGAATCAGCGGGGTACGAGCAGTACTTC.

The chain joins TRBV5-1 to TRBJ1-6; 7 nucleotides agree with TRBD1. V shed 1 base and J 8 bases; nucleotides not matched to a gene: 0. The CDR3 has 13 residues. Looked up from germline, CDR1 is SGHRS and CDR2 is YFSETQ. The CDR3: CASSLTGDSPLHF. The DNA for the CDR3 is TGCGCCAGCAGCTTGACAGGGGATTCACCCCTCCACTTT.

V is TRBV5-5 and J is TRBJ1-1; D might be TRBD1 (5 bases). Germline CDR1 SGHKS, CDR2 YYEKEE (reference sequence). V gave up 2 bases and J gave up 0 bases, with 14 bases separating them. This CDR3 has 16 residues. The CDR3 DNA is TGTGCCAGCAGCTTTATAGTTGGACACTTGAACACTGAAGCTTTCTTT. Amino acid sequence: CASSFIVGHLNTEAFF.

The CDR3 here is CASSPRGLYQETQYF. The CDR3 DNA is TGTGCCAGCTCACCGAGAGGGCTGTACCAAGAGACCCAGTACTTC. The chain uses TRBV18 and TRBJ2-5, with D possibly TRBD2 on 5 matching bases. CDR3 length: 15 residues. Trimming took 3 bases from V and 0 from J, leaving 11 bases between them. Per the germline V gene, CDR1 is KGHSH and CDR2 is LQKENI.

The chain is built from TRBV14 and TRBJ1-1; maybe TRBD1 (6 bases). The germline gives CDR1 SGHDN, CDR2 FVKESK. V lost 3 bases to trimming and J lost 6 bases, with 14 bases between them. The CDR3 sequence is 14 residues long. The CDR3 nucleotides read TGTGCCAGCAGCCAGGTTATGAGGACAGCTGAAGCTTTCTTT. Translating it yields CASSQVMRTAEAFF. The variable domain in full, completed from reference TRBV14 and TRBJ1-1, reads EAGVTQFPSHSVIEKGQTVTLRCDPISGHDNLYWYRRVMGKEIKFLLHFVKESKQDESGMPNNRFLAERTGGTYSTLKVQPAELEDSGVYFCASSQVMRTAEAFFGQGTRLTVV.

This clone was seen once. This chain joins TRBV6-1 and TRBJ1-4; no definite D call. The CDR3 is made up of 14 amino acids. The V end was cut by 6 bases, the J end by 5 bases, with 13 bases between. Germline V gene sequence: CDR1 MNHNS, CDR2 SASEGT. CDR3 protein: CASRGGSPNEKLFF. In nucleotides, the CDR3 is TGTGCCAGCAGGGGAGGCAGCCCGAATGAAAAACTGTTTTTT.

The J gene is TRBJ2-5, the V gene TRBV7-2; 11 nucleotides align to TRBD1. Germline V gene sequence: CDR1 SGHTA, CDR2 FQGNSA. Trimming took 3 bases from V and 6 from J; bases not matched to a gene: 9. The CDR3 covers 16 residues. In nucleotides, the CDR3 is TGTGCCAGCAGCTTGGAACGGGACAGGGGGAGGAAGACCCAGTACTTC. It yields the protein CASSLERDRGRKTQYF.

The chain joins TRBV18 to TRBJ2-4, with a possible D match to TRBD1 (5 bases). The germline V gene has CDR1 KGHSH and CDR2 LQKENI. V lost 6 bases to trimming and J lost 0 bases, with 15 bases between them. The CDR3 sequence is 16 residues long. In DNA form, the CDR3 reads TGTGCCAGCTCTCCCCCTGTGGGGCTAGCCAAAAACATTCAGTACTTC. Translating gives CASSPPVGLAKNIQYF.